The 2 T cell receptor beta chains presented below share a single source sample, sequenced in a study of multiple sclerosis patients with progressive multifocal leukoencephalopathy. Data came from immunoSEQ multiplex PCR; TCRdb stores just in-frame clones and leaves some out. The data hold roughly 29,000 clones, with around 90% observed a single time. Time point here: roughly 12 months of natalizumab therapy. Material: PBMCs, obtained from a patient treated with natalizumab. All receptors come from a human donor with multiple sclerosis.

This chain links TRBV4-2 with TRBJ1-3; 7 nucleotides match TRBD1. Germline CDR1 reads LGHNA; CDR2 reads YNFKEQ. The CDR3 is 14 amino acids. V lost 4 bases to trimming and J lost 1 base; unmatched junction nucleotides: 1. The CDR3 DNA reads TGTGCCAGCAGCCGACAGGGTTCTGGAAACACCATATATTTT. It specifies CASSRQGSGNTIYF.

The CDR3 protein is CASSLRYGNTEAFF. The CDR3 DNA follows: TGCGCCAGCAGCTTGCGGTACGGGAACACTGAAGCTTTCTTT. The chain couples TRBV5-1 to TRBJ1-1, with D unclear. Trimming shortened V by 1 base and J by 1 base, and 8 bases separated the two germline ends. Germline-derived CDR1 and CDR2 are SGHRS and YFSETQ. The CDR3 is 14 residues long.